This entry lists 25 T cell receptor beta chains sequenced from one sample in a study of persistence of HIV-infected CD4 T cells. Cells were stimulated with overlapping HIV-1 Gag 15-mer peptides. CD40L-negative CD69-negative CD45RO-high memory CD4+ T cells were sorted as populations depleted of antigen-responding cells. Antigen specificity for these receptors is unknown. The libraries were made with immunoSEQ version 4 in survey mode. Profiling relied on immunoSEQ multiplex PCR, and the TCRdb table lists in-frame clones only, not all of them. The sample lists tens of thousands of clones; 70% to 75% were seen once. The source material was CD4+ T cells sorted from PBMCs after roughly 18-hour stimulation, sampled from a patient who received antiretroviral therapy. The receptors were sampled from an adult man with HIV who was CMV-seropositive.

V and J are TRBV5-5 and TRBJ1-2, with D possibly being TRBD1 (5 bases). Germline V lookup: CDR1 SGHKS, CDR2 YYEKEE (reference sequence). The CDR3 runs 13 residues. Trimming left V 0 bases short and J 6 bases short, with 9 bases between. The CDR3 loop is CASSLGGINGYTF. The CDR3 DNA sequence: TGTGCCAGCAGCTTGGGGGGGATCAATGGCTACACCTTC.

The chain carries TRBV6-5 and TRBJ1-2; TRBD1 matches 7 bases. Germline values: CDR1 MNHEY, CDR2 SVGAGI. V lost 5 bases to trimming and J lost 8 bases; unmatched junction nucleotides: 5. The CDR3 loop spans 12 amino acids. CDR3 protein: CASSPRDSGYTF. The CDR3 region has the DNA TGTGCCAGCAGTCCTCGGGACAGCGGCTACACCTTC.

This clone has just a few counts. The genes are TRBV21-1 and TRBJ2-6; the table's TRBD2 call for D was not verified on the DNA. TRBV21-1 is a recognized pseudogene. CDR3 size: 20 residues. CDR3 bases: TGTGCCAGCAGCAAAACCCGAATTACACCCCTAGTCTCTGGGGCCAACGTCCTGACTTTC. Protein product: CASSKTRITPLVSGANVLTF.

The table lists this clone with a few counts. This chain joins TRBV10-3 and TRBJ2-6, with D hard to call. The germline gives CDR1 ENHRY, CDR2 SYGVKD. V lost 10 bases, J lost 2 bases, and 9 bases lay in between. CDR3 length: 13 amino acids. The CDR3 reads CATAIAGANVLTF. CDR3 in DNA: TGTGCCACGGCTATCGCTGGGGCCAACGTCCTGACTTTC.

The genes are TRBV5-8 and TRBJ1-3, with 8 bases fitting TRBD1. V was pared by 0 bases and J by 3 bases, with 8 bases of the junction left unmatched. Germline CDR1 SGHTS, CDR2 YDEGEE. CDR3 length: 17 residues. In DNA form, the CDR3 reads TGTGCCAGCAGCTTGGTGGCAGGGGGCGCCGGTGGAAACACCATATATTTT. Translation gives CASSLVAGGAGGNTIYF. Full variable domain (remainder filled in from reference TRBV5-8 and TRBJ1-3): EAGVTQSPTHLIKTRGQQATLRCSPISGHTSVYWYQQALGLGLQFLLWYDEGEERNRGNFPPRFSGRQFPNYSSELNVNALELEDSALYLCASSLVAGGAGGNTIYFGEGSWLTVV.

The J gene is TRBJ2-1, the V gene TRBV9; D unresolved. CDR1 and CDR2 (germline): SGDLS, YYNGEE. The CDR3 is 15 residues long. The V end lost 0 bases, the J end lost 7 bases, and 14 bases lay between the germline ends. CDR3 residues: CASSVEGPPLNEQFF. CDR3 bases: TGTGCCAGCAGCGTAGAAGGCCCCCCCTTGAATGAGCAGTTCTTC.

V is TRBV5-1 and J is TRBJ2-1; 13 bases fit TRBD2. This CDR3 region has 16 residues. The V segment lost 3 bases and the J segment 8 bases; nucleotides outside the gene matches: 8. Per germline, CDR1 SGHRS and CDR2 YFSETQ. The CDR3 DNA sequence: TGCGCCAGCAGCTCGGGGACTAGCGGGGACCTGGATGAGCAGTTCTTC. Translation gives CASSSGTSGDLDEQFF.

This chain links TRBV21-1 with TRBJ1-1. TRBV21-1 counts as a pseudogene. The CDR3 loop spans 17 amino acids. CDR3 coding DNA: TGTGCCAGCAGCAAAGCGGCCCGGGGCTCGGTGAACACTGAAGCTTTCTTT. This translates into CASSKAARGSVNTEAFF.

The chain is built from TRBV5-4 and TRBJ1-4, with D perhaps TRBD1 (6 bases). This CDR3 has 18 amino acids. Per germline, CDR1 SGHNT and CDR2 YYREEE (reference sequence). V lost 3 bases, J lost 4 bases, and 22 bases lay in between. The CDR3 reads CASSSTSGTEGGNEKLFF. The CDR3 DNA reads TGTGCCAGCAGCTCGACGTCCGGGACCGAAGGGGGTAATGAAAAACTGTTTTTT.

The rearrangement joins TRBV27 to TRBJ1-6; D remains unclear. V was clipped by 0 bases and J by 10 bases, with 7 bases between them. The CDR3 sequence is 13 residues long. CDR1 is MNHEY, CDR2 SMNVEV, per germline (reference sequence). Here the CDR3 DNA reads TGTGCCAGCAGTTTATCAGGGAACTCACCCCTCCACTTT. Translating gives CASSLSGNSPLHF.

V usage is TRBV19 and J usage is TRBJ1-2; 10 nucleotides align to TRBD1. This CDR3 region has 15 residues. V trimming: 4 bases; J trimming: 8 bases; junction bases outside the gene matches: 10. Germline V gene sequence: CDR1 LNHDA, CDR2 SQIVND (reference sequence). The CDR3 is CASSTSGQGRRGYTF. CDR3 in DNA: TGTGCCAGTAGTACCTCGGGACAGGGGCGACGCGGCTACACCTTC.

CDR3 coding DNA: TGTGCCGGGACAGGGAACAACTATGGCTACACCTTC. The encoded protein is CAGTGNNYGYTF. The chain uses TRBV2 and TRBJ1-2, with TRBD1 matching 9 bases. Germline V gene data show CDR1 as SNHLY and CDR2 as FYNNEI. This CDR3 has 12 residues. The V segment lost 11 bases and the J segment 2 bases; nucleotides outside the gene matches: 3. Full variable domain (outside the CDR3, taken from reference TRBV2 and TRBJ1-2): EPEVTQTPSHQVTQMGQEVILRCVPISNHLYFYWYRQILGQKVEFLVSFYNNEISEKSEIFDDQFSVERPDGSNFTLKIRSTKLEDSAMYFCAGTGNNYGYTFGSGTRLTVV.

This clone qualifies as medium-sized. The gene calls are TRBV12-5 and TRBJ1-2, with 11 bases that match TRBD1. Germline V gene lookup returns CDR1 LGHNT and CDR2 FRNRAP. The CDR3 runs 15 residues. V lost 2 bases and J lost 6; bases outside the gene matches: 5. This chain's CDR3 is CASGLTGQGAHGYTF. CDR3 DNA: TGTGCTAGTGGTTTGACCGGACAGGGGGCGCATGGCTACACCTTC.

The chain couples TRBV7-9 to TRBJ2-3, with 14 bases lining up with TRBD2. Germline V gene lookup returns CDR1 SEHNR and CDR2 FQNEAQ (reference sequence). With 4 bases clipped from V and 1 base from J, the junction kept 4 bases outside the gene matches. The CDR3 has 17 amino acids. In nucleotides, the CDR3 is TGTGCCAGCAGCTCGGGACTAGCGGGGGCCCGCACAGATACGCAGTATTTT. This gives the protein CASSSGLAGARTDTQYF.

The rearrangement links TRBV7-2 to TRBJ2-2; D perhaps matches TRBD2 (6 bases). CDR1 is SGHTA, CDR2 FQGNSA, per germline. V was pared by 2 bases and J by 2 bases, with 12 bases between. The CDR3 is made up of 16 amino acids. This CDR3 reads CASSLFRLVNTGELFF. The CDR3 DNA reads TGTGCCAGCAGCTTATTCCGACTAGTTAACACCGGGGAGCTGTTTTTT.

CDR3 amino acids: CASEGTDEEPQHF. CDR3 DNA sequence: TGTGCCAGCGAGGGGACTGACGAGGAGCCCCAGCATTTT. The J gene is TRBJ1-5, the V gene TRBV6-4; TRBD1 might be the D (5 bases). The length of the CDR3 is 13 residues. Per the germline V gene, CDR1 is MRHNA and CDR2 is SNTAGT. V was cut by 8 bases and J by 8 bases, with 16 bases left in between.

This sequence joins TRBV6-5 and TRBJ1-1, with unresolved D. The V and J ends lost 7 bases and 1 base respectively, with 10 bases between them. The CDR3 totals 13 residues. From germline, CDR1 is MNHEY and CDR2 SVGAGI. The CDR3 region has the DNA TGTGCCAGCAAGGGAGAAGGGAACACTGAAGCTTTCTTT. Amino acid sequence: CASKGEGNTEAFF.

CDR3 sequence: CASSPVAGVPRSTDTQYF. The CDR3, as DNA: TGTGCCAGCAGCCCCGTTGCTGGGGTCCCGAGGAGCACAGATACGCAGTATTTT. The chain joins TRBV3-1 (or the pseudogene TRBV3-2) to TRBJ2-3; no definite D call. Germline V gene data show CDR1 as LGHDT and CDR2 as YNNKEL (reference sequence). Trimming shortened V by 4 bases and J by 0 bases, and 20 bases separated the two germline ends. This CDR3 is 18 amino acids long.

The rearrangement uses TRBV29-1 and TRBJ2-4; unclear D gene. This CDR3 region has 14 residues. The germline V gene has CDR1 SQVTM and CDR2 ANQGSEA. V lost 7 bases to trimming and J lost 1 base, with 14 bases between them. The CDR3 DNA sequence: TGCAGCGCCCTTTCTGACGGGGCCAAAAACATTCAGTACTTC. Translated: CSALSDGAKNIQYF.

This clone occurred once. The V and J genes are TRBV19 and TRBJ2-2; 8 positions agree with TRBD1. Germline CDR1 LNHDA, CDR2 SQIVND (reference sequence). The CDR3 is 16 residues long. The junction had 9 bases not matched to a gene; V was cut back by 5 bases and J by 4 bases. This CDR3 reads CASSLLQGAVTGELFF. CDR3 nucleotide sequence: TGTGCCAGTAGTCTTCTTCAGGGGGCGGTCACCGGGGAGCTGTTTTTT. The variable domain in full, completed from reference TRBV19 and TRBJ2-2, reads DGGITQSPKYLFRKEGQNVTLSCEQNLNHDAMYWYRQDPGQGLRLIYYSQIVNDFQKGDIAEGYSVSREKKESFPLTVTSAQKNPTAFYLCASSLLQGAVTGELFFGEGSRLTVL.

This chain links TRBV24-1 with TRBJ2-1, with TRBD1 as a possible D gene (5 bases). Trimming stripped 3 bases from V and 1 base from J, with 12 bases between. Germline CDR1 is KGHDR and CDR2 is SFDVKD. The CDR3 runs 16 residues. DNA for the CDR3: TGTGCCACCAGTGATACAGTAGGGGTATCCTACAATGAGCAGTTCTTC. It yields the protein CATSDTVGVSYNEQFF.

V is TRBV4-1 and J is TRBJ2-3, with TRBD1 identical over 9 bases. The germline V gene encodes CDR1 MGHRA and CDR2 YSYEKL. J gave up 2 bases and V 3 bases, and 9 bases lay outside the gene matches. CDR3 length: 17 amino acids. The CDR3 reads CASSQAGTGRLTDTQYF. The CDR3 DNA sequence: TGCGCCAGCAGCCAGGCCGGGACAGGGAGACTCACAGATACGCAGTATTTT.

This clone was detected only a few times. This chain connects TRBV28 to TRBJ2-7, with TRBD1 matching 7 bases. Germline CDR1 reads MDHEN; CDR2 reads SYDVKM. The CDR3 is 16 residues long. After removal of 1 base from V and 3 bases from J, the junction contained 9 bases not matched to a gene. The CDR3 DNA reads TGTGCCAGCAGTTTATTCCAACAGGGGACCCGCTACGAGCAGTACTTC. Its translation is CASSLFQQGTRYEQYF.

Only one count was recorded for this clone. This chain links TRBV7-3 with TRBJ2-7, with 10 bases fitting TRBD1. Germline V gene lookup returns CDR1 SGHTA and CDR2 FQGTGA. V lost 4 bases to trimming and J lost 4 bases; unmatched junction nucleotides: 7. The CDR3 spans 15 residues. The CDR3 protein is CASSSTGTGVYEQYF. CDR3 DNA: TGTGCCAGCAGCTCTACCGGGACAGGGGTATACGAGCAGTACTTC.

The gene calls are TRBV28 and TRBJ1-2, with a possible D match to TRBD1 (5 bases). The germline gives CDR1 MDHEN, CDR2 SYDVKM. This CDR3 is 14 amino acids long. Trimming took 5 bases from V and 3 from J, leaving 13 bases between them. The CDR3 nucleotides read TGTGCCAGCAGTGGGCCGGGGCAGCACTATGGCTACACCTTC. As protein: CASSGPGQHYGYTF.